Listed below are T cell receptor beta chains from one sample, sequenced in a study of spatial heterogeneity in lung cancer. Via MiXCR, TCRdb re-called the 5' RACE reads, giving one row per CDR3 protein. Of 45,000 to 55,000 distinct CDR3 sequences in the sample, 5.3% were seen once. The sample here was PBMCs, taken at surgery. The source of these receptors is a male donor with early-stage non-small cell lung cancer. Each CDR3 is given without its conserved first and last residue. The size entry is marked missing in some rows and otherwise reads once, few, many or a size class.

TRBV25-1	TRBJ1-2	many	ASSEYGQGDSQSTYT
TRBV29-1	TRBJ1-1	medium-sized	SVGGRNTEAF
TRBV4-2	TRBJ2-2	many	ASSQDPQGSNTGELF
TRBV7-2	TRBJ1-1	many	ASILPPDTEAF
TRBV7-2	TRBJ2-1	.	ASSLAGGRLNEQF
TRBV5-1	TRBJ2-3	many	ASSLGLRGDTQY
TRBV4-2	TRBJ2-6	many	ASSQDSSGANVLT
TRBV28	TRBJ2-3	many	ASSAEGRTQY
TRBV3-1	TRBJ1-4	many	ASSHRTGRGEKLF
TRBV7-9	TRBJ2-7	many	ASSPGTFPYEQY
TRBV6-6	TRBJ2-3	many	ASTKGAPDTQY
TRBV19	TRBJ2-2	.	ASRAGTNTGELF
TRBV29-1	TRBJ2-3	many	SVDGLAGPSDTQY
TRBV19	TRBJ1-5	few	ASSTQIDSPLAQH
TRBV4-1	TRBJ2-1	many	ASSQLAGVYEQF
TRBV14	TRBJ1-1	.	ASSQDWGRRTEAF
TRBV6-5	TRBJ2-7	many	ASSFQRGALEQY
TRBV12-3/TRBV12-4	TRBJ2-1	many	ASSKQTSGRANEQF
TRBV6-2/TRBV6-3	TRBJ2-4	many	ASLGGGDSDIQY
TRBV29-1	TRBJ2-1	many	SVVRYGNEQF
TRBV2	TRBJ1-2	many	ASSQPRDRDSYGYT
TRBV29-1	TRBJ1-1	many	SVATGGNTEAF
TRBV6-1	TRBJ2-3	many	ASSEDRTPRLLGSTDTQY
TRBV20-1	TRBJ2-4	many	SARDLGGLAKNIQY